The 6 T cell receptor beta chains listed next were all sequenced from one sample in a study of cytomegalovirus exposure and HLA in healthy donors. The primer mix had 60 Vbeta and 13 Jbeta primers. Sequenced by immunoSEQ multiplex PCR; TCRdb stores in-frame clones only, minus some. The table has about 150,000 clones, roughly three quarters seen once. The sample was PBMCs. The receptors originated from a woman aged 40 to 50 in good health and CMV-seronegative.

This chain joins TRBV28 and TRBJ1-2; D is unclear. Trimming left V 11 bases short and J 6 bases short, with 22 bases between. The CDR3 contains 14 residues. Germline CDR1 reads MDHEN; CDR2 reads SYDVKM. The CDR3 DNA is TGTGCCGCGGCAGGTACAAGCCGGGGTAATGGCTACACCTTC. Translating gives CAAAGTSRGNGYTF.

The V and J genes are TRBV6-6 and TRBJ1-3; 9 nucleotides agree with TRBD1. Trimming took 5 bases from V and 5 from J; bases not matched to a gene: 4. The CDR3 length is 14 residues. Per germline, CDR1 MNHNY and CDR2 SVGAGI (reference sequence). In DNA, the CDR3 is TGTGCCAGCAGTACGGGACAGGGTAGAAACACCATATATTTT. This sequence encodes CASSTGQGRNTIYF.

The gene calls are TRBV28 and TRBJ2-1; D perhaps matches TRBD2 (5 bases). This CDR3 contains 13 residues. Germline V gene lookup returns CDR1 MDHEN and CDR2 SYDVKM. Trimming pared 2 bases from V and 4 bases from J, leaving 6 bases between. CDR3 in DNA: TGTGCCAGCAGTTTAGGAGGTTACAATGAGCAGTTCTTC. It encodes CASSLGGYNEQFF.

The CDR3 protein is CASSDAGGRDTQYF. The DNA of the CDR3 is TGTGCCAGCAGTGACGCGGGGGGTAGAGATACGCAGTATTTT. This sequence joins TRBV6-1 and TRBJ2-3, with 8 bases fitting TRBD2. The V gene end was trimmed by 3 bases and the J gene end by 5 bases; junction bases not matched to a gene: 4. This CDR3 has 14 amino acids. CDR1 is MNHNS, CDR2 SASEGT, per germline.

This chain links TRBV5-1 with TRBJ2-7; 9 nucleotides align to TRBD1. The CDR3 spans 14 residues. Trimming cost V 3 bases and J 3 bases; bases outside gene matches: 4. Germline V gene sequence: CDR1 SGHRS, CDR2 YFSETQ. The DNA of the CDR3 is TGCGCCAGCAGCTCGGACAGGGGAAGCTACGAGCAGTACTTC. Its translation: CASSSDRGSYEQYF.

The chain recombines TRBV6-1 with TRBJ2-2; D possibly corresponds to TRBD1 (5 bases). The CDR3 spans 14 residues. Trimming removed 7 bases at V and 2 bases at J, with 11 bases between. Germline-derived CDR1 and CDR2 are MNHNS and SASEGT. This CDR3 reads CASKGQINTGELFF. The CDR3 nucleotides are TGTGCCAGCAAGGGGCAGATAAACACCGGGGAGCTGTTTTTT.